The present T cell receptor beta chain was sequenced within a study of blood T cell repertoires in COVID-19. The wider study: Italy, Spain and the United States were the sources of the convalescent and acute COVID-19 samples.

Sequencing was performed with immunoSEQ multiplex PCR; in TCRdb, only in-frame clones are kept and a portion is missing. Altogether over 120,000 clones are present, 75% to 80% being singletons, with the ten largest covering under 3%. CDR3 length: 17 amino acids. Germline assignment: CDR1 MNHEY and CDR2 SVGEGT. J lost 4 bases, V lost 1 base, and 7 bases had no gene match. This TCR came from a woman aged 45 to 65 who had recovered from COVID-19. What was sequenced was PBMCs or T cells enriched from blood (not recorded which). The chain recombines TRBV6-2 or TRBV6-3 with TRBJ2-1, with 10 bases fitting TRBD2. The CDR3 region is CASSYFFLAGAYNEQFF. The CDR3 DNA sequence: TGTGCCAGCAGTTACTTCTTCCTAGCGGGAGCTTACAATGAGCAGTTCTTC.